The rows below give T cell receptor beta chains drawn from one sample of a study of neurological immune-mediated disorders. TCRdb reanalysed the 5' RACE reads using MiXCR and keeps one entry per CDR3 protein. The sample has about 50,000 distinct CDR3 sequences; about 15% are singletons. The sample consisted of PBMCs. The receptor set was obtained from a man in his sixties in good health. Both conserved end residues are part of each CDR3. Fields, in order: V gene, CDR3 protein.

v_call: TRBV7-2; cdr3_aa: CASSLVWPPTGEQYF
v_call: TRBV20-1; cdr3_aa: CSATPGLGANSYEQYF
v_call: TRBV29-1; cdr3_aa: CSFWTASSYEQYF
v_call: TRBV12-3/TRBV12-4; cdr3_aa: CASSPQGGRYEQYF
v_call: TRBV12-3/TRBV12-4; cdr3_aa: CASSPTGSNQPQHF
v_call: TRBV11-2; cdr3_aa: CASSLNSLDYEQYF
v_call: TRBV11-3; cdr3_aa: CASSLVPRMEQFF
v_call: TRBV2; cdr3_aa: CASSGTLPRLFF
v_call: TRBV5-1; cdr3_aa: CASSLNQATRVSGANVLTF
v_call: TRBV7-2; cdr3_aa: CASSPGTVSLYF
v_call: TRBV14; cdr3_aa: CASSPGTGGTTIYF
v_call: TRBV7-6; cdr3_aa: CASSLDGGNYEQYF
v_call: TRBV7-2; cdr3_aa: CASSLSRPGQFF
v_call: TRBV18; cdr3_aa: CASSSGVAGVNEQFF
v_call: TRBV12-3/TRBV12-4; cdr3_aa: CASSFSGGNIQYF
v_call: TRBV7-2; cdr3_aa: CASNRGRFGGNTEAFF
v_call: TRBV7-9; cdr3_aa: CASSLAGGNNEQFF
v_call: TRBV7-2; cdr3_aa: CASSLSLSPFTEAFF
v_call: TRBV27; cdr3_aa: CASRSGAGSYGYTF
v_call: TRBV28; cdr3_aa: CASRNWGLAGGSTDTQYF
v_call: TRBV6-5; cdr3_aa: CASRRTTAKPQETQYF
v_call: TRBV20-1; cdr3_aa: CSASGGLSYNEQFF
v_call: TRBV9; cdr3_aa: CASSSGTTYEQYF
v_call: TRBV7-9; cdr3_aa: CASSLEVSGSYNEQFF
v_call: TRBV7-2; cdr3_aa: CASSSETVGNEQFF
v_call: TRBV20-1; cdr3_aa: CSARGSGYEQYF
v_call: TRBV5-1; cdr3_aa: CASSPVGGRGSPLHF
v_call: TRBV5-1; cdr3_aa: CATRFGEEHGYTF
v_call: TRBV6-5; cdr3_aa: CASIQSLARGDTQYF
v_call: TRBV5-1; cdr3_aa: CASSLGIAGPNEQFF
v_call: TRBV11-2; cdr3_aa: CASSSTSGRFYEQYF
v_call: TRBV19; cdr3_aa: CASSASYSNQPQHF
v_call: TRBV20-1; cdr3_aa: CSARILRLAVNEQFF
v_call: TRBV12-3/TRBV12-4; cdr3_aa: CASSLSYQGYYGYTF
v_call: TRBV7-6; cdr3_aa: CASSYGTGYSEQYF
v_call: TRBV6-5; cdr3_aa: CASSYLGGYNEQFF